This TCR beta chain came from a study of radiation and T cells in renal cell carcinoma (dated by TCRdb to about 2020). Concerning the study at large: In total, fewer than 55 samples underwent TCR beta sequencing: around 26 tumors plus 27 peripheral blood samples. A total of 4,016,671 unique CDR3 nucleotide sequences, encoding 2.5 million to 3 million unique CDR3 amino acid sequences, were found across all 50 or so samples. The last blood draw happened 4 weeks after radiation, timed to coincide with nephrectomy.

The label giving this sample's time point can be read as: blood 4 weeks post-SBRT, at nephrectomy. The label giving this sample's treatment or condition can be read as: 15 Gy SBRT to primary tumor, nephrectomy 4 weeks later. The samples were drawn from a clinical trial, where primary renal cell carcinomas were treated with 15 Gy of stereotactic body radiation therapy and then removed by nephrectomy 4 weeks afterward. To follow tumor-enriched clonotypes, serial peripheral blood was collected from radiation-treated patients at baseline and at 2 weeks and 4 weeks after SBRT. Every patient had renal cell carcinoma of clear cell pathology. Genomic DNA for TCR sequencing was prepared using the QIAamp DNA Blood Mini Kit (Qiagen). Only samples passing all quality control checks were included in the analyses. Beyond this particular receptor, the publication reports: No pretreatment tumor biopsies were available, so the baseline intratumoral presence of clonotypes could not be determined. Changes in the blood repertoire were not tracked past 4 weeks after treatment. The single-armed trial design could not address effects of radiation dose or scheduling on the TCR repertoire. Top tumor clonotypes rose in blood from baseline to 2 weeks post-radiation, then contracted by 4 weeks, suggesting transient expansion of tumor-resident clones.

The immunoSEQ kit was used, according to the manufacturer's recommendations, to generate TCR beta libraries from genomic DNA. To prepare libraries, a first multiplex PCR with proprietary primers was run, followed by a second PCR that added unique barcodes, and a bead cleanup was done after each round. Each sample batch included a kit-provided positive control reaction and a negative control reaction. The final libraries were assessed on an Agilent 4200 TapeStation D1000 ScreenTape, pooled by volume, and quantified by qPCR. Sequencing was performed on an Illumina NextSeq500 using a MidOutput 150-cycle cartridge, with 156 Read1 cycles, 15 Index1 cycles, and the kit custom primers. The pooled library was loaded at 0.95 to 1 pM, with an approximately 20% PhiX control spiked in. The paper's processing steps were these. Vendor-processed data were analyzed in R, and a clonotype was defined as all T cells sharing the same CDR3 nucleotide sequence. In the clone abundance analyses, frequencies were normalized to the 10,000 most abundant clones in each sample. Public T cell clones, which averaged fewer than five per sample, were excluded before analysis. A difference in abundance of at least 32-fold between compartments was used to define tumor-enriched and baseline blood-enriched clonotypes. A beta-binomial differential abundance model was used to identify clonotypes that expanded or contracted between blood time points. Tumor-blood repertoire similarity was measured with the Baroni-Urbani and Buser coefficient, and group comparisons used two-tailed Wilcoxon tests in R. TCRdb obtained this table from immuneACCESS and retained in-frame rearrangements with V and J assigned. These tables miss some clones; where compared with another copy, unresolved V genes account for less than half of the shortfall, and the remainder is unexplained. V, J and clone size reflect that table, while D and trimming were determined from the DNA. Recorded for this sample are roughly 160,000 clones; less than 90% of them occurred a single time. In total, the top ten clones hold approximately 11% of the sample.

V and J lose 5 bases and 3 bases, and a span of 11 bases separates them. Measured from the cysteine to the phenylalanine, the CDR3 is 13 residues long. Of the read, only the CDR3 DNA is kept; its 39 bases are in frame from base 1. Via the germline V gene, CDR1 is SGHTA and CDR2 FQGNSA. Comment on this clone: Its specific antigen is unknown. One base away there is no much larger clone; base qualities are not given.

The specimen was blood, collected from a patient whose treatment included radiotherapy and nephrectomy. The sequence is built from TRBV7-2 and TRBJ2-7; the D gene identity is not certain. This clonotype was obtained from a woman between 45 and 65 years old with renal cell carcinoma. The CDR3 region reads CASSLLSYYEQYF. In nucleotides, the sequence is TGTGCCAGCAGCCTCCTCAGTTACTACGAGCAGTACTTC.